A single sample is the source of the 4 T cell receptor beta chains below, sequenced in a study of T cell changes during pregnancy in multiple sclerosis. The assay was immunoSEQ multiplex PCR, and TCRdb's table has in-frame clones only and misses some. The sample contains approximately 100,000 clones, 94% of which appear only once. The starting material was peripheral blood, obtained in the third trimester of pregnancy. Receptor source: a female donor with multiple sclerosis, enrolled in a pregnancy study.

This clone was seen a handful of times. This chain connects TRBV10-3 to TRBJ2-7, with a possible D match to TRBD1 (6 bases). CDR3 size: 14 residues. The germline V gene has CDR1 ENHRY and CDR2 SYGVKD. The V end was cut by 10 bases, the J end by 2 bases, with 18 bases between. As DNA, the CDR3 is TGTGCCACCATAACAGGGAGCGGACCCTACGAGCAGTACTTC. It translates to CATITGSGPYEQYF.

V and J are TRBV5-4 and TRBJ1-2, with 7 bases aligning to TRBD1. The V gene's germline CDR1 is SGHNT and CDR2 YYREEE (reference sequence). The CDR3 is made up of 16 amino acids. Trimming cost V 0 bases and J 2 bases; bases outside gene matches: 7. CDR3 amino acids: CASSLGSTGPNYGYTF. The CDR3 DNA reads TGTGCCAGCAGCTTGGGTTCGACAGGGCCAAACTATGGCTACACCTTC.

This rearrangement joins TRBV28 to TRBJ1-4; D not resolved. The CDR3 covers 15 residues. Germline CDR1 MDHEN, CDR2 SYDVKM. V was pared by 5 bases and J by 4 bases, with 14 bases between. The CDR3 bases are TGTGCCAGCAGTACGACGTCGGAGGTTAATGAAAAACTGTTTTTT. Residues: CASSTTSEVNEKLFF.

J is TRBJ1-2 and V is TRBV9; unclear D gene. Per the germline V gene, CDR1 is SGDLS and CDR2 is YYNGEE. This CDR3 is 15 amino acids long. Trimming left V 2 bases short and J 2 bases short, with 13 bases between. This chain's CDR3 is CASSVAAAFNYGYTF. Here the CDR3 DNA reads TGTGCCAGCAGCGTCGCGGCCGCGTTCAACTATGGCTACACCTTC.